These 7 T cell receptor beta chains share one sample of origin, sequenced in a study of shared clonotypes between healthy human individuals. The data were produced by immunoSEQ multiplex PCR, yet TCRdb's version contains in-frame clones alone and is incomplete. The sample consists of hundreds of thousands of clones, more than 70% of them appearing once. Specimen: memory CD4+ T cells sorted from blood. Subset described: CD45RA-negative fraction. Receptors originate from a woman in her 30s in good health.

For the CDR3, the DNA is TGTGCCAGCAGTTGGCAAGAGACCCAGTACTTC. Its protein is CASSWQETQYF. This rearrangement joins TRBV2 to TRBJ2-5, with unresolved D. Germline V lookup: CDR1 SNHLY, CDR2 FYNNEI. Deletions cut 5 bases from V and 2 bases from J, with 3 bases between. CDR3 length: 11 amino acids.

This rearrangement joins TRBV5-1 to TRBJ2-3, with D tentatively TRBD2 (7 bases). Germline V gene sequence: CDR1 SGHRS, CDR2 YFSETQ. The CDR3 sequence is 14 residues long. V gave up 4 bases and J gave up 5 bases, with 14 bases separating them. This chain's CDR3 is CASSPGGPKDTQYF. The CDR3 coding sequence is TGCGCCAGCAGCCCCGGGGGGCCGAAAGATACGCAGTATTTT.

Here the CDR3 reads CASSESMGLAGANEQFF. Written as DNA, the CDR3 is TGTGCCAGCAGTGAATCAATGGGACTAGCGGGAGCCAATGAGCAGTTCTTC. The chain is built from TRBV25-1 and TRBJ2-1, with 14 bases that match TRBD2. This CDR3 contains 17 residues. Germline lookup yields CDR1 MGHDK and CDR2 SYGVNS. V lost 1 base to trimming and J lost 6 bases; unmatched junction nucleotides: 5.

The chain links TRBV27 to TRBJ2-4; 7 bases fit TRBD1. This CDR3 is built from 16 residues. The germline V gene encodes CDR1 MNHEY and CDR2 SMNVEV (reference sequence). CDR3 sequence (DNA): TGTGTTAAGCCACAGGGGACCGAGATAGCCAAAAACATTCAGTACTTC. Amino acids: CVKPQGTEIAKNIQYF.

The CDR3 sequence: CASSTYTDNEQFF. For the CDR3, the DNA is TGTGCCAGCTCAACTTACACGGACAATGAGCAGTTCTTC. The chain is built from TRBV18 and TRBJ2-1, with no clear D. This CDR3 spans 13 amino acids. V lost 5 bases to trimming and J lost 5 bases, with 10 bases between them. CDR1 and CDR2 from the germline V gene are KGHSH and LQKENI.

The genes are TRBV7-2 and TRBJ2-3; no clear D gene. Germline CDR1 reads SGHTA; CDR2 reads FQGNSA. This CDR3 spans 14 amino acids. V was trimmed by 1 base and J by 4 bases, leaving 9 bases between them. CDR3 sequence (DNA): TGTGCCAGCAGCTTAGAACTGCTGCCAGATACGCAGTATTTT. It translates to CASSLELLPDTQYF.

The genes are TRBV6-5 and TRBJ2-3; a possible D gene is TRBD2 (5 bases). This CDR3 spans 13 amino acids. Trimming shortened V by 6 bases and J by 4 bases, and 11 bases separated the two germline ends. From germline, CDR1 is MNHEY and CDR2 SVGAGI. Here the CDR3 reads CASRFEGSDTQYF. The CDR3 DNA follows: TGTGCCAGCAGGTTTGAGGGATCAGATACGCAGTATTTT.